This TCR beta chain was sequenced during a study of T cells in Graves' hyperthyroidism and ophthalmopathy. Notes on the study in general: Peripheral blood also featured most of the thyroid clonotypes expanded above 0.001. In simple terms, a model built on 13 V-J features told ophthalmopathy apart from stable hyperthyroidism.

This clonotype has at least ten counts. Its target is not known. Amplification of TCR beta CDR3 regions was performed using RNA transcripts as template. HTBI primers were used for first-round RT-PCR of the TCR CDR3. Using its own MiXCR run on the multiplex PCR reads, TCRdb lists one record per CDR3 protein. The repertoire has a few hundred thousand distinct CDR3 sequences, about 15% of them found once; the top ten carry 10% to 15%. A patient was excluded if there was uncontrolled infection, other autoimmune disease, pregnancy or lactation. The authors obtained PBMCs from 7.5 to 10 ml of fresh peripheral blood. The CDR3 is made up of 14 amino acids. CDR1 is MDHEN and CDR2 is SYDVKM in the germline V gene. V dropped 1 base and J dropped 2 bases, with 7 bases sitting between them.

The V call is TRBV28, the J call TRBJ2-3, with D unclear. Sequences were obtained from blood. This receptor was obtained from a woman between 40 and 50 years old with Graves' hyperthyroidism that later progressed to Graves' ophthalmopathy. The CDR3 reads CASSLSPVTDTQYF. CDR3 coding DNA: TGTGCCAGCAGTTTATCCCCAGTCACAGATACGCAGTATTTT.